Each of the 9 T cell receptor beta chains below was sequenced from the same sample in a study of response to subunit inactivated influenza vaccine. TCRdb re-analysed the RT-PCR reads in MiXCR, keeping a single row per CDR3 protein. Seen here are roughly 780,000 distinct CDR3 sequences, less than 20% observed once, and the top ten hold approximately 11%. This sample comprised PBMCs from blood, obtained 4 to 6 days after vaccination. The receptors shown here come from a man aged 50-59 years who received an inactivated influenza vaccine.

The chain joins TRBV24-1 to TRBJ2-3; TRBD1 agrees at 9 bases. Germline V gene lookup returns CDR1 KGHDR and CDR2 SFDVKD. This CDR3 comprises 15 residues. The V and J ends lost 3 bases and 4 bases, in that order; junction bases with no gene match: 4. CDR3 residues: CATSDTRDRADTQYF. In nucleotides, the CDR3 is TGTGCCACCAGTGATACACGGGACAGGGCAGATACGCAGTATTTT.

CDR3 region: CSASSAGATSYNEQFF. The CDR3 region has the DNA TGCAGTGCTAGCAGTGCGGGAGCTACCTCCTACAATGAGCAGTTCTTC. The gene calls are TRBV20-1 and TRBJ2-1, with TRBD2 matching 7 bases. V gave up 3 bases and J gave up 0 bases; unmatched junction bases: 8. This CDR3 has 16 residues. Germline V gene lookup returns CDR1 DFQATT and CDR2 SNEGSKA (reference sequence).

This clonotype was seen a handful of times. The chain is built from TRBV5-1 and TRBJ2-7; no reliable D call. Germline CDR1 is SGHRS and CDR2 is YFSETQ. Trimming stripped 2 bases from V and 8 bases from J, with 8 bases between. The CDR3 is made up of 11 amino acids. The CDR3 nucleotides are TGCGCCAGCAGCTTTAGTCAGCAGCAGTACTTC. Protein sequence: CASSFSQQQYF.

CDR3 coding DNA: TGTGCCAGCAGCTTAAGTACAAGGGGGGACACTGAAGCTTTCTTT. It yields the protein CASSLSTRGDTEAFF. The chain combines TRBV7-9 with TRBJ1-1; tentatively, D is TRBD1 (6 bases). V lost 2 bases and J 3 bases, leaving 13 bases between the germline ends. The CDR3 totals 15 residues. Germline values: CDR1 SEHNR, CDR2 FQNEAQ (reference sequence).

This clonotype appeared a few times. This sequence joins TRBV28 and TRBJ2-7, with no clear D. CDR1 and CDR2 from the germline V gene are MDHEN and SYDVKM. The CDR3 runs to 14 residues. Trimming pared 1 base from V and 1 base from J, leaving 8 bases between. The CDR3 reads CASSLSAASYEQYF. CDR3 DNA sequence: TGTGCCAGCAGTTTATCGGCCGCATCCTACGAGCAGTACTTC.

This clonotype appeared a few times. The chain employs TRBV10-3 and TRBJ2-3; the D gene is possibly TRBD1 (6 bases). V was cut by 8 bases and J by 1 base, with 16 bases left in between. The CDR3 consists of 15 residues. Germline V gives CDR1 ENHRY, CDR2 SYGVKD. The CDR3 DNA reads as TGTGCCATCGGGTTACAGGGATTTGGCACAGATACGCAGTATTTT. This sequence encodes CAIGLQGFGTDTQYF.

This clonotype was recorded a few times. The J gene is TRBJ1-5, the V gene TRBV5-6; TRBD1 is a possible D gene (5 bases). Trimming shortened V by 4 bases and J by 1 base, and 12 bases separated the two germline ends. Germline lookup yields CDR1 SGHDT and CDR2 YYEEEE. This CDR3 is 15 amino acids long. CDR3 in amino acids: CASSPGWGSNQPQHF. CDR3 nucleotides: TGTGCCAGCAGCCCCGGGTGGGGGAGCAATCAGCCCCAGCATTTT.

The table lists this clonotype with many counts. V and J are TRBV29-1 and TRBJ2-1, with TRBD2 matching over 10 bases. This CDR3 has 18 residues. V lost 0 bases to trimming and J lost 0 bases; unmatched junction nucleotides: 8. The germline V gene has CDR1 SQVTM and CDR2 ANQGSEA. The CDR3 is CSVEEGGLAIRSYNEQFF. CDR3 coding DNA: TGCAGCGTTGAAGAAGGGGGACTAGCGATTCGCTCCTACAATGAGCAGTTCTTC.

The genes are TRBV9 and TRBJ2-3; D remains unclear. Between the trimmed V and J ends, which lost 0 bases and 1 base, there was a span of 6 bases. CDR1 and CDR2 from the germline V gene are SGDLS and YYNGEE. The CDR3 extends over 14 amino acids. CDR3 DNA: TGTGCCAGCAGCGTAGATCGGGGCACAGATACGCAGTATTTT. Its protein product is CASSVDRGTDTQYF.